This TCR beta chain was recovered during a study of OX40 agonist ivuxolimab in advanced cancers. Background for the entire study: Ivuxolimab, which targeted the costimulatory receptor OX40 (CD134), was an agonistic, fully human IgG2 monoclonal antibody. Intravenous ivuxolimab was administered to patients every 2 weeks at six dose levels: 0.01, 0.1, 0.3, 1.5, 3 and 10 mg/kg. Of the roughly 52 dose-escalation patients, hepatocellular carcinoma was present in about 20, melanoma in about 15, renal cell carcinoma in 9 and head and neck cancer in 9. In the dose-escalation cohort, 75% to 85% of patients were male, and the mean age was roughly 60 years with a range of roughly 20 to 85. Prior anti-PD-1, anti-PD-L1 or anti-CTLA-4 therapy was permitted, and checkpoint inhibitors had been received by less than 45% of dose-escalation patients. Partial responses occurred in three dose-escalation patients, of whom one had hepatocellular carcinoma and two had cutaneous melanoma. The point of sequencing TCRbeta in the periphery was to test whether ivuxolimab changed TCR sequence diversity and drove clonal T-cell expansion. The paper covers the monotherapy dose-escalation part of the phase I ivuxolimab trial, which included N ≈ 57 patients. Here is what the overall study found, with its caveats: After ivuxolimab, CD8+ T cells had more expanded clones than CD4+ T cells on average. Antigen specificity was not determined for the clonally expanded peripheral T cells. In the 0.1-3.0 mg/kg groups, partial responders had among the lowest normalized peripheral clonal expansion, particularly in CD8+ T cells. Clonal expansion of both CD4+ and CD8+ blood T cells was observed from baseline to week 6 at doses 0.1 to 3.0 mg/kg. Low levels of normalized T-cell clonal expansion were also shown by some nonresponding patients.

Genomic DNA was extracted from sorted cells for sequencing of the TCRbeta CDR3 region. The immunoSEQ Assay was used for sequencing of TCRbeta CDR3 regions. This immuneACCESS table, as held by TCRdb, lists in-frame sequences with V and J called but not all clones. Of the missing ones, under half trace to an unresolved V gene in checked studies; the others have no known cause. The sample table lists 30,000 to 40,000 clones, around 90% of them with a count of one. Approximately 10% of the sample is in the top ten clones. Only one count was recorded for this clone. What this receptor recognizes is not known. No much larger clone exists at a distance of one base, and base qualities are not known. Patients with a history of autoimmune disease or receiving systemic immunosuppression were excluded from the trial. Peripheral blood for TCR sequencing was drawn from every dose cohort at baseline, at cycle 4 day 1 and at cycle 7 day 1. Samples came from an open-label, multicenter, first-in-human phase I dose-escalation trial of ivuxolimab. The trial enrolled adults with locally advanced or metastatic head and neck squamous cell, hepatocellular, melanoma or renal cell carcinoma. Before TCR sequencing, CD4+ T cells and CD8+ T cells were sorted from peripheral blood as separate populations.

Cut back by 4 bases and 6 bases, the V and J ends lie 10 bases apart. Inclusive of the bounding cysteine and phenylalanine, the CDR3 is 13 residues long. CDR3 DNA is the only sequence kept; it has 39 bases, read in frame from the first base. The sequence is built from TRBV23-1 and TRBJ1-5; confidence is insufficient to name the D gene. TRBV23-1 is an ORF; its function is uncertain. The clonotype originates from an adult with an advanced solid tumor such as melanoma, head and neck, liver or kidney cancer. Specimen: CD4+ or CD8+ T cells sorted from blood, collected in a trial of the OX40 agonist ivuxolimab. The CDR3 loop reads CASSPIFRQPQHF. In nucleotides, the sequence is TGCGCCAGCAGTCCCATATTCCGTCAGCCCCAGCATTTT.